This T cell receptor (beta chain) was captured by sequencing in a study of human CD8 memory T cell subsets. General study findings and limits: High, similar diversity marked stem-like memory and precursor exhausted T cells but not effector memory cells. Among T cell receptor chains, only the beta chains were sequenced in this study. Estimates that used Chao1 suggested higher diversity in stem-like memory T cells than in precursor exhausted T cells.

Duplicate vials of some 140,000 sorted CD8+ T cells per subset supplied the RNA. Looked up from germline, CDR1 is SGHVS and CDR2 is FQNEAQ. This CDR3 spans 16 amino acids. Worth noting for this clonotype: Antigen unknown.

UMI-labeled 5' RACE was used to make TCR beta libraries. TCRdb reprocessed the 5' RACE reads, keeping one entry per CDR3 protein, no DNA. This sample contains 10,000 to 12,000 distinct CDR3 sequences. The TCR sequence derives from a human donor in good health. Sequenced input: CD8+ T cells from PBMCs. V and J are TRBV7-8 and TRBJ2-3; TCRdb returns TRBD2, unconfirmable since there is no DNA. CDR3 region: CASSLEGAGGSDTQYF.